The sequence of this TCR beta chain was determined in a study of blood T cell repertoires in COVID-19. The assay was immunoSEQ multiplex PCR, and TCRdb's table has in-frame clones only and misses some. Of some 380,000 clones in the sample, around 91% were seen once. The ends lost 3 bases at V and 8 bases at J; junction bases unmatched: 15. This CDR3 comprises 16 residues. Germline assignment: CDR1 LGHDT and CDR2 YNNKEL (reference sequence). This clone was seen only once. The source is a man aged 18 to 30 with active or convalescent COVID-19. This chain uses TRBV3-1 (or the pseudogene TRBV3-2) with TRBJ1-2; TRBD1 agrees at 7 bases. Sequenced sample: peripheral blood. The CDR3 bases are TGTGCCAGCAGCCAGATTCCAAGGACCTCAGGGGGAGGCTACACCTTC. It codes for CASSQIPRTSGGGYTF.